One sample yielded the 21 T cell receptor beta chains listed below, sequenced in a study of blood T cell repertoires in COVID-19. TCRdb's copy holds only in-frame clones and misses some; the assay was immunoSEQ multiplex PCR. The table shows fewer than 450,000 clones, with less than 95% occurring only once. Sequencing input: PBMCs or T cells enriched from blood (not recorded which). Receptor source: a man aged 18 to 29 who had recovered from COVID-19.

The chain joins TRBV5-1 to TRBJ2-5; 11 nucleotides match TRBD2. V trimming: 7 bases; J trimming: 5 bases; junction bases outside the gene matches: 10. From germline, CDR1 is SGHRS and CDR2 YFSETQ. The CDR3 totals 15 residues. The DNA for the CDR3 is TGCGCCAGCTCCTTAGCGGGGGGGACGGGGGAGACCCAGTACTTC. Translation: CASSLAGGTGETQYF.

The V call is TRBV20-1, the J call TRBJ1-4; D is perhaps TRBD1 (6 bases). The germline V gene has CDR1 DFQATT and CDR2 SNEGSKA (reference sequence). This CDR3 spans 11 amino acids. V lost 3 bases to trimming and J lost 10 bases, with 9 bases between them. CDR3: CSASLRGKLFF. CDR3 bases: TGCAGTGCTAGCCTCAGGGGAAAACTGTTTTTT.

This clone was seen just once. The genes are TRBV29-1 and TRBJ1-4; perhaps TRBD1 as D (5 bases). This CDR3 comprises 14 residues. From germline, CDR1 is SQVTM and CDR2 ANQGSEA. Trimming removed 4 bases from V and 0 bases from J, with 9 bases in between. The CDR3 is CSVAGLATNEKLFF. DNA for the CDR3: TGCAGCGTTGCAGGGTTAGCAACTAATGAAAAACTGTTTTTT.

This sequence joins TRBV9 and TRBJ2-1; TRBD2 matches 13 bases. The CDR3 runs 16 residues. V lost 0 bases, J lost 7 bases, and 4 bases stayed unmatched. Germline-derived CDR1 and CDR2 are SGDLS and YYNGEE. For the CDR3, the DNA is TGTGCCAGCAGCGTAGGGACTAGCGGGAGCGGAAATGAGCAGTTCTTC. Its translation is CASSVGTSGSGNEQFF.

The V call is TRBV10-1, the J call TRBJ2-3; 10 bases match TRBD1. The V gene end was trimmed by 5 bases and the J gene end by 4 bases; junction bases not matched to a gene: 3. CDR1 is WNHNN and CDR2 is SYGVQD in the germline V gene (reference sequence). The CDR3 covers 14 residues. This chain's CDR3 is CASSPTGGPDTQYF. As DNA, the CDR3 is TGCGCCAGCAGTCCGACAGGGGGCCCAGATACGCAGTATTTT.

This chain uses TRBV18 with TRBJ1-2; D unresolved. Between the trimmed V and J ends, which lost 8 bases and 5 bases, there was a span of 15 bases. The germline V gene encodes CDR1 KGHSH and CDR2 LQKENI. This CDR3 spans 13 amino acids. CDR3 DNA: TGTGCCAGCCGCGGTACCGCACAATATGGCTACACCTTC. Its translation: CASRGTAQYGYTF. Combining the CDR3 with reference TRBV18 and TRBJ1-2 gives the whole variable domain NAGVMQNPRHLVRRRGQEARLRCSPMKGHSHVYWYRQLPEEGLKFMVYLQKENIIDESGMPKERFSAEFPKEGPSILRIQQVVRGDSAAYFCASRGTAQYGYTFGSGTRLTVV.

This clone was observed a single time. The V and J genes are TRBV5-4 and TRBJ1-2; possible D gene TRBD1, 5 bases. The CDR3 contains 13 residues. V gave up 4 bases and J gave up 7 bases, with 14 bases separating them. Germline CDR1 reads SGHNT; CDR2 reads YYREEE (reference sequence). This CDR3 is CASSNDGHSGYTF. CDR3 nucleotides: TGTGCCAGCAGCAACGACGGACATTCTGGCTACACCTTC.

This chain links TRBV3-1 (or the pseudogene TRBV3-2) with TRBJ1-2; D call uncertain. The V gene's germline CDR1 is LGHDT and CDR2 YNNKEL (reference sequence). Trimming cost V 3 bases and J 3 bases, with 17 bases left between them. The CDR3 has 16 amino acids. CDR3 bases: TGTGCCAGCAGCCACGAGTTTGGGCCCAGGTACTATGGCTACACCTTC. It specifies CASSHEFGPRYYGYTF.

This chain connects TRBV3-1 (or the pseudogene TRBV3-2) to TRBJ1-4; 9 positions agree with TRBD1. V lost 4 bases, J lost 8 bases, and 8 bases stayed unmatched. The length of the CDR3 is 15 residues. The V gene's germline CDR1 is LGHDT and CDR2 YNNKEL (reference sequence). Written as DNA, the CDR3 is TGTGCCAGCAGCCCGGACAGGGGTATCGAAGAAAAACTGTTTTTT. Its translation: CASSPDRGIEEKLFF.

This chain links TRBV18 with TRBJ1-5; 8 nucleotides line up with TRBD1. The V gene's germline CDR1 is KGHSH and CDR2 LQKENI. J lost 0 bases, V lost 2 bases, and 6 bases had no gene match. This CDR3 is 17 amino acids long. DNA of the CDR3: TGTGCCAGCTCACCATCGACAGGGGCGGATAGCAATCAGCCCCAGCATTTT. Translation: CASSPSTGADSNQPQHF.

The V and J genes are TRBV10-3 and TRBJ1-5; 8 bases map to TRBD1. In germline, CDR1 is ENHRY, CDR2 SYGVKD. CDR3 length: 14 amino acids. V dropped 9 bases and J dropped 0; count of bases not matched to a gene: 4. The DNA of the CDR3 is TGTGCCATAGGACAGGGATATAGCAATCAGCCCCAGCATTTT. This encodes CAIGQGYSNQPQHF.

This clone appeared once. The V gene is TRBV9, the J gene TRBJ1-1; possibly TRBD1 for D (5 bases). V lost 3 bases, J lost 5 bases, and 14 bases lay in between. Germline V CDR1 and CDR2: SGDLS, YYNGEE. The CDR3 loop spans 14 amino acids. The CDR3 coding sequence is TGTGCCAGCAGCGGGACATCTCAGGTGACTGAAGCTTTCTTT. Its translation is CASSGTSQVTEAFF.

J is TRBJ2-2 and V is TRBV9; tentatively, D is TRBD1 (6 bases). Germline V gene lookup returns CDR1 SGDLS and CDR2 YYNGEE. The ends were cut back, 1 base at V and 6 bases at J, with 16 bases in the middle. The CDR3 consists of 16 residues. This chain's CDR3 is CASSVLPGARAGELFF. The CDR3 bases are TGTGCCAGCAGCGTACTTCCAGGGGCGAGGGCCGGGGAGCTGTTTTTT. Complete variable domain (other parts from reference TRBV9 and TRBJ2-2): DSGVTQTPKHLITATGQRVTLRCSPRSGDLSVYWYQQSLDQGLQFLIQYYNGEERAKGNILERFSAQQFPDLHSELNLSSLELGDSALYFCASSVLPGARAGELFFGEGSRLTVL.

The chain carries TRBV18 and TRBJ1-4; TRBD1 might be the D (5 bases). The CDR3 loop spans 15 amino acids. Germline V lookup: CDR1 KGHSH, CDR2 LQKENI. With 2 bases removed from V and 5 bases from J, the gap between germline ends came to 12 bases. Here the CDR3 reads CASSPNPGVNEKLFF. CDR3 in DNA: TGTGCCAGCTCACCAAACCCGGGGGTGAATGAAAAACTGTTTTTT.

The CDR3 DNA sequence: TGTGCCAGCAGCCAAACTCCCCTCTCCTACGAGCAGTACTTC. It specifies CASSQTPLSYEQYF. The chain recombines TRBV3-1 (or the pseudogene TRBV3-2) with TRBJ2-7; D unresolved. The CDR3 is made up of 14 amino acids. V gave up 2 bases and J gave up 0 bases, with 8 bases separating them. Looked up from germline, CDR1 is LGHDT and CDR2 is YNNKEL (reference sequence).

The genes are TRBV27 and TRBJ1-3, with D tentatively TRBD1 (6 bases). Germline V gives CDR1 MNHEY, CDR2 SMNVEV (reference sequence). CDR3 size: 15 residues. Trimming took off 6 bases at V and 1 base at J, with 13 bases between the two ends. The CDR3 loop reads CASRQGTGSGNTIYF. CDR3 nucleotide sequence: TGTGCCAGCAGACAGGGAACAGGATCTGGAAACACCATATATTTT.

This clone was counted a single time. The V and J genes are TRBV6-5 and TRBJ1-2; TRBD1 agrees at 10 bases. With V trimmed by 2 bases and J by 3 bases, 6 bases remained unmatched. The CDR3 sequence is 16 residues long. The germline V gene has CDR1 MNHEY and CDR2 SVGAGI. For the CDR3, the DNA is TGTGCCAGCAGTTACGTTCGGACAGGGGGAGACTATGGCTACACCTTC. Protein product: CASSYVRTGGDYGYTF.

V gene TRBV5-1 combines with J gene TRBJ2-5, with D tentatively TRBD2 (6 bases). Germline lookup yields CDR1 SGHRS and CDR2 YFSETQ. This CDR3 is 13 amino acids long. Trimming removed 2 bases from V and 4 bases from J, with 9 bases in between. CDR3 loop: CASSFGGAETQYF. CDR3 nucleotide sequence: TGCGCCAGCAGCTTCGGAGGGGCAGAGACCCAGTACTTC.

V gene TRBV2 combines with J gene TRBJ1-4, with D possibly TRBD1 on 5 matching bases. Germline assignment: CDR1 SNHLY and CDR2 FYNNEI. V was cut by 7 bases and J by 0 bases, with 9 bases left in between. The CDR3 loop spans 14 amino acids. CDR3 region: CASKLTATNEKLFF. As DNA, the CDR3 is TGTGCCAGCAAGTTGACAGCAACTAATGAAAAACTGTTTTTT.

This chain joins TRBV7-9 and TRBJ1-2, with 7 bases aligning to TRBD1. Germline trimming cut 0 bases from V and 0 bases from J; bases unmatched to any gene: 4. Germline-derived CDR1 and CDR2 are SEHNR and FQNEAQ (reference sequence). This CDR3 spans 16 amino acids. CDR3 in amino acids: CASSLADREANYGYTF. The CDR3 nucleotides are TGTGCCAGCAGCTTAGCCGACAGGGAAGCTAACTATGGCTACACCTTC.

V is TRBV15 and J is TRBJ1-2; 7 bases are shared with TRBD1. The V gene end was trimmed by 0 bases and the J gene end by 7 bases; junction bases not matched to a gene: 8. CDR3 length equals 15 residues. The V gene's germline CDR1 is LNHNV and CDR2 YYDKDF (reference sequence). DNA of the CDR3: TGTGCCACCAGCAGAGATATCGCAGGGGGTCGTGGCTACACCTTC. Protein sequence: CATSRDIAGGRGYTF.